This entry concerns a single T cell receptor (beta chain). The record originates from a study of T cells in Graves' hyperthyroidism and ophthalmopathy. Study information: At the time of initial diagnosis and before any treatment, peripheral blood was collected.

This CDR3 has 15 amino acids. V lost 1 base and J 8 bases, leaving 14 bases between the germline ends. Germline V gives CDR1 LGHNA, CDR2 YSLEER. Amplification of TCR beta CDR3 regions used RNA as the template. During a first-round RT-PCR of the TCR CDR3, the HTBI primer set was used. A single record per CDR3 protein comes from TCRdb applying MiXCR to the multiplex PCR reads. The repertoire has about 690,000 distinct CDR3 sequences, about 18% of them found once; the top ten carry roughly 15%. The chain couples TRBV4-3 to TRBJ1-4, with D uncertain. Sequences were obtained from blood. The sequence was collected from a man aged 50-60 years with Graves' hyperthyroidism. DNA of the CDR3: TGCGCCAGCAGCCAAGTTTTTGAAGAGTCAGAAAAACTGTTTTTT. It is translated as CASSQVFEESEKLFF.